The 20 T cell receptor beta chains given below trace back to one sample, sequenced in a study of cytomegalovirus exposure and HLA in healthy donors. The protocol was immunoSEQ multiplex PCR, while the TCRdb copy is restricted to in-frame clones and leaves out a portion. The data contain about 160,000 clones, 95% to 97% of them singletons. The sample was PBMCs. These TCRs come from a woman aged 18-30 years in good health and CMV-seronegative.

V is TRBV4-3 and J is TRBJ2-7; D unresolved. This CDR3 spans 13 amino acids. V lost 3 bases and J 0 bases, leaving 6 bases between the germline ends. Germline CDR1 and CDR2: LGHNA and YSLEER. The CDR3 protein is CASSQESSYEQYF. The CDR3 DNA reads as TGCGCCAGCAGCCAGGAGAGCTCCTACGAGCAGTACTTC.

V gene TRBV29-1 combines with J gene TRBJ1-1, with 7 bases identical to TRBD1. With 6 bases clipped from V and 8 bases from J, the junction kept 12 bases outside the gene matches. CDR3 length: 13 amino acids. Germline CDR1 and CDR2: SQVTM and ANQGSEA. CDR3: CSVHTTGATEAFF. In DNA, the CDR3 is TGCAGCGTCCACACCACAGGGGCTACGGAAGCTTTCTTT.

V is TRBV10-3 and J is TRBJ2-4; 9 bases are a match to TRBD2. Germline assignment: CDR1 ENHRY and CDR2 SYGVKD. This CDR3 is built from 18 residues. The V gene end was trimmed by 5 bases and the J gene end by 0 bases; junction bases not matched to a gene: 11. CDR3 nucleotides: TGTGCCATCAGTCCTGGCGGGGGGGAGTACCTAGCCAAAAACATTCAGTACTTC. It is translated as CAISPGGGEYLAKNIQYF.

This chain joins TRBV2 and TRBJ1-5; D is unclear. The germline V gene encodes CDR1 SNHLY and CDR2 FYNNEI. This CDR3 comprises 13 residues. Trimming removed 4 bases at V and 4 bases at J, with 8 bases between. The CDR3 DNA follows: TGTGCCAGCAGTGGGGAGAAAAATCAGCCCCAGCATTTT. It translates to CASSGEKNQPQHF.

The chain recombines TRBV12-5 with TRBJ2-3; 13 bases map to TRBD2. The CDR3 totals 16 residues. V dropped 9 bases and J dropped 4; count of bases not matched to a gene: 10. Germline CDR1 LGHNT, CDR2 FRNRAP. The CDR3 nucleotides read TGTGCTAGCCTCATTTTTGGGACTAGCGGGGCAGATACGCAGTATTTT. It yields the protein CASLIFGTSGADTQYF.

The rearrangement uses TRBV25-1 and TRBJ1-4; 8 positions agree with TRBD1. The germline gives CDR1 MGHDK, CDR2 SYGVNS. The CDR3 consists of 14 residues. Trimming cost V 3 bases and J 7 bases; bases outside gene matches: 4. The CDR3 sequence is CASSDTGGREKLFF. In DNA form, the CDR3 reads TGTGCCAGCAGTGATACAGGGGGTCGTGAAAAACTGTTTTTT.

CDR3 in amino acids: CASSESGGVGVYEQYF. CDR3 sequence (DNA): TGTGCCAGCAGTGAATCGGGAGGAGTAGGGGTCTACGAGCAGTACTTC. The chain carries TRBV6-1 and TRBJ2-7; 7 bases line up with TRBD2. The V gene's germline CDR1 is MNHNS and CDR2 SASEGT. After removal of 2 bases from V and 3 bases from J, the junction contained 10 bases not matched to a gene. The CDR3 runs 16 residues.

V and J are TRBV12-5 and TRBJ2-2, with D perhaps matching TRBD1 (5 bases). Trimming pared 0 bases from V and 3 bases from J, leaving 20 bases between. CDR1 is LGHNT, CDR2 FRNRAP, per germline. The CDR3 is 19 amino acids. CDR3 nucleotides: TGTGCTAGTGGTTTGGTACTCTGGCAGGGCTCTTCTTACACCGGGGAGCTGTTTTTT. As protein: CASGLVLWQGSSYTGELFF.

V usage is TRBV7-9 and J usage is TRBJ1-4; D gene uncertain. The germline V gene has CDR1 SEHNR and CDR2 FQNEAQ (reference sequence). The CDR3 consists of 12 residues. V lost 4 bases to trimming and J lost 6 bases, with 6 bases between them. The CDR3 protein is CASSSQYEKLFF. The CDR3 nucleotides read TGTGCCAGCAGCTCCCAGTATGAAAAACTGTTTTTT.

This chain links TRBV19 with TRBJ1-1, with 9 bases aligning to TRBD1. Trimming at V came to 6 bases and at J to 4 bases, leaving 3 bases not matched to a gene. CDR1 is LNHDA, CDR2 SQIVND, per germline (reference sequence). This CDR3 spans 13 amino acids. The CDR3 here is CASRATGGTEAFF. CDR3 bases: TGTGCCAGTAGGGCGACAGGGGGCACTGAAGCTTTCTTT. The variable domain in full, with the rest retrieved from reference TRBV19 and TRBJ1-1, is DGGITQSPKYLFRKEGQNVTLSCEQNLNHDAMYWYRQDPGQGLRLIYYSQIVNDFQKGDIAEGYSVSREKKESFPLTVTSAQKNPTAFYLCASRATGGTEAFFGQGTRLTVV.

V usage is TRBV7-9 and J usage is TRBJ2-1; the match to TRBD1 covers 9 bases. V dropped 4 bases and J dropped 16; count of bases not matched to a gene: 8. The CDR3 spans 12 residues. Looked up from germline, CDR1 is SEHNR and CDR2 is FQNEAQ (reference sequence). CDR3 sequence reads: CASSSPGQGYFF. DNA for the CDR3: TGTGCCAGCAGCTCGCCGGGACAGGGATATTTCTTC.

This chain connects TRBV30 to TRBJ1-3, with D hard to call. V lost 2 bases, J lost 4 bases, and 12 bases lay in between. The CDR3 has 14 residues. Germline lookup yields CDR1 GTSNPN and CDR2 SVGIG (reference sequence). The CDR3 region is CAWSPTTWGNTIYF. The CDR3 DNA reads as TGTGCCTGGAGTCCGACGACATGGGGAAACACCATATATTTT.

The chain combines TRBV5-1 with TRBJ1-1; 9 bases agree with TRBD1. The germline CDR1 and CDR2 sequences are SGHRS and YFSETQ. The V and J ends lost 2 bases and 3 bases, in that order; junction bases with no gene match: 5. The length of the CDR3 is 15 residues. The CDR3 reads CASSFGQGWDTEAFF. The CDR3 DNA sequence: TGCGCCAGCAGCTTCGGACAGGGGTGGGACACTGAAGCTTTCTTT.

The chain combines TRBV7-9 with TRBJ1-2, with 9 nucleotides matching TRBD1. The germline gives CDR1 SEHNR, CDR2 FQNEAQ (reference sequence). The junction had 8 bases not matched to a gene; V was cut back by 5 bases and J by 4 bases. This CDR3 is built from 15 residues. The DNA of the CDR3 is TGTGCCAGCAGCCGCACAGGGGGCGAAGGCTATGGCTACACCTTC. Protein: CASSRTGGEGYGYTF. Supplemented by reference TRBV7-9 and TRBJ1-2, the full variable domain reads DTGVSQNPRHKITKRGQNVTFRCDPISEHNRLYWYRQTLGQGPEFLTYFQNEAQLEKSRLLSDRFSAERPKGSFSTLEIQRTEQGDSAMYLCASSRTGGEGYGYTFGSGTRLTVV.

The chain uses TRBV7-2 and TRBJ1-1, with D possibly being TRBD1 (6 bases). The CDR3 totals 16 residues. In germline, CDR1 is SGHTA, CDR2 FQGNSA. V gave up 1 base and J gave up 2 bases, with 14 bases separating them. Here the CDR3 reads CASSLEGGAYNTEAFF. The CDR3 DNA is TGTGCCAGCAGCTTAGAGGGGGGGGCGTATAACACTGAAGCTTTCTTT.

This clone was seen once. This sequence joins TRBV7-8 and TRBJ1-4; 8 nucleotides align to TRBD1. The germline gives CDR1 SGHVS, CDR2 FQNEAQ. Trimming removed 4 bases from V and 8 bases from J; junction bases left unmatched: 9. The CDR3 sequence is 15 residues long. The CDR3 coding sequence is TGTGCCAGCAGCTACAGGGACAGGTCAGGGGAAAAACTGTTTTTT. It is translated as CASSYRDRSGEKLFF.

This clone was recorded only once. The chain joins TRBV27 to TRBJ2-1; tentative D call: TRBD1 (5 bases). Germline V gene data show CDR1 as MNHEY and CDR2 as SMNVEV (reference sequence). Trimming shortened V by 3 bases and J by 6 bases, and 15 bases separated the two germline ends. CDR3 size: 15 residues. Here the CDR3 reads CASSFLGRDGNEQFF. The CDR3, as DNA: TGTGCCAGCAGTTTCCTGGGCAGGGATGGCAATGAGCAGTTCTTC.

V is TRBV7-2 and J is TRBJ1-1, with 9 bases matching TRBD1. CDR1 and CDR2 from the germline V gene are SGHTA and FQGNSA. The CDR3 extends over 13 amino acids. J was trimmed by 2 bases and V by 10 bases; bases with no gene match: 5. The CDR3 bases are TGTGCCACCCACAGGGGGCCCAACACTGAAGCTTTCTTT. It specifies CATHRGPNTEAFF.

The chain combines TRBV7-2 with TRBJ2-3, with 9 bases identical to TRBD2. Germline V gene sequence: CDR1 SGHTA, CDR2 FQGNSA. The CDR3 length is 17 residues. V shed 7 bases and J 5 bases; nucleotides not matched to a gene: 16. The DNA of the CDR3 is TGTGCCAGCACGCCCAAGAGTGGCGGGGGGGCCGTAGATACGCAGTATTTT. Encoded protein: CASTPKSGGGAVDTQYF. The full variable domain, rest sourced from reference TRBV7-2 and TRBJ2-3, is GAGVSQSPSNKVTEKGKDVELRCDPISGHTALYWYRQSLGQGLEFLIYFQGNSAPDKSGLPSDRFSAERTGGSVSTLTIQRTQQEDSAVYLCASTPKSGGGAVDTQYFGPGTRLTVL.

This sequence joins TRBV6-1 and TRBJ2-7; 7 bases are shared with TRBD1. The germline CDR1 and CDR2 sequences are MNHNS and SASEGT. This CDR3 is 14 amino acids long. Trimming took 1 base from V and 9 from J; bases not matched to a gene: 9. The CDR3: CASSEGTGPLGQYF. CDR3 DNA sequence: TGTGCCAGCAGTGAAGGGACAGGTCCCTTGGGGCAGTACTTC.